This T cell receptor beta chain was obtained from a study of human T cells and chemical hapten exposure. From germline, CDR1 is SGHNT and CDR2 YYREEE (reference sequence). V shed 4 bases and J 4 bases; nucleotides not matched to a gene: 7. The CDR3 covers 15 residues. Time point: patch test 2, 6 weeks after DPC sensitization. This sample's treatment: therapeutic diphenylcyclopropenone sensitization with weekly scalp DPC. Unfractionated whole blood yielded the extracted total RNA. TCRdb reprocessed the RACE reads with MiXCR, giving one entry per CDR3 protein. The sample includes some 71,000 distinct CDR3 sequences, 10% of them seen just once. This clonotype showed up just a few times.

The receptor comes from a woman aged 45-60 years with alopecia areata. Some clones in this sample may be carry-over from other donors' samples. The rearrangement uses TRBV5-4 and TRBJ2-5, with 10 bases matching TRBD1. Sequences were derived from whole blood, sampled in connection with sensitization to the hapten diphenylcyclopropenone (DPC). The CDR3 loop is CASSMTGGNGETQYF. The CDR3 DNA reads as TGTGCCAGCAGCATGACAGGGGGCAACGGAGAGACCCAGTACTTC.